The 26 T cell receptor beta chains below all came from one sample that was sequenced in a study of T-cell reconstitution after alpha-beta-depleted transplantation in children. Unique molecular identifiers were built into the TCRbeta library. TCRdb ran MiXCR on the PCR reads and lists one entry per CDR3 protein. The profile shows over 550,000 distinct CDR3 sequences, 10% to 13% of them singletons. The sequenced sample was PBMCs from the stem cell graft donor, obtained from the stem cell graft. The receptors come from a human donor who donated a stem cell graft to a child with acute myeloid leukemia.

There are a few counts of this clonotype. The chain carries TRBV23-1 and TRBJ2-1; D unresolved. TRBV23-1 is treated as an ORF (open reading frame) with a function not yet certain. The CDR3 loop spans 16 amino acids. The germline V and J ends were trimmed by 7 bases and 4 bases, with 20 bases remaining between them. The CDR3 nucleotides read TGCGCCAGCATCCCGGTGGCGGCTAATACATACAATGAGCAGTTCTTC. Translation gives CASIPVAANTYNEQFF.

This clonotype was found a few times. The CDR3 DNA sequence: TGCAGTGCTACCCCGACTAGCGGGAGGACTCCCCTTAGCGAGCAGTACTTC. Translation: CSATPTSGRTPLSEQYF. The chain is built from TRBV20-1 and TRBJ2-7; 13 nucleotides agree with TRBD2. The V gene's germline CDR1 is DFQATT and CDR2 SNEGSKA (reference sequence). The CDR3 is 17 amino acids. After removal of 4 bases from V and 6 bases from J, the junction contained 15 bases not matched to a gene.

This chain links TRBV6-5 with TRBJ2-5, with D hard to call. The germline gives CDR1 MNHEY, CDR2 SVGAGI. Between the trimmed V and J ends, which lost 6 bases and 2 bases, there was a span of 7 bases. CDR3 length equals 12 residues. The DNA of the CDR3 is TGTGCCAGCAGAGAGAGGCAAGAGACCCAGTACTTC. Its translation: CASRERQETQYF.

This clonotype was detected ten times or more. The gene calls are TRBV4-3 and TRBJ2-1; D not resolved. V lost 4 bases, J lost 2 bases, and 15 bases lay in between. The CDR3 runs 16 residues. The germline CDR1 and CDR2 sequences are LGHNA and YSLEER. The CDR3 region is CASSPRSWAAYNEQFF. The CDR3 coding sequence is TGCGCCAGCAGCCCCCGGTCCTGGGCGGCCTACAATGAGCAGTTCTTC.

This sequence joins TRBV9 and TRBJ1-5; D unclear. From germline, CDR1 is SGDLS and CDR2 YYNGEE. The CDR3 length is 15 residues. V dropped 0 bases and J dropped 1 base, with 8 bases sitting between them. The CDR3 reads CASSVGGKSNQPQHF. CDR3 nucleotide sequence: TGTGCCAGCAGCGTAGGAGGAAAAAGCAATCAGCCCCAGCATTTT.

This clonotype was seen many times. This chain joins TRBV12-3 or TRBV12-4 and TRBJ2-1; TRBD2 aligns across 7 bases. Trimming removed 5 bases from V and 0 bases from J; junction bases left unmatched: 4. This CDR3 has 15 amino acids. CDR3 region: CASSPLASSYNEQFF. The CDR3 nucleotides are TGTGCCAGCAGTCCACTAGCGAGCTCCTACAATGAGCAGTTCTTC.

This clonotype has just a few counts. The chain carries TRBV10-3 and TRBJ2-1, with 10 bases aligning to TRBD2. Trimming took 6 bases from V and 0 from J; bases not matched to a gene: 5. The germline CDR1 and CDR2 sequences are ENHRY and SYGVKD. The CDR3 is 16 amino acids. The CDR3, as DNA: TGTGCCATCAGCGGGACTAGCGCGAGCTCCTACAATGAGCAGTTCTTC. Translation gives CAISGTSASSYNEQFF.

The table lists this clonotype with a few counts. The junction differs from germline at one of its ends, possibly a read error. CDR3 DNA sequence: TGCGCCAGCAGCTTAACTATTGGAAGAGAGGCCCAGTACTTC. Its protein is CASSLTIGREAQYF. This chain uses TRBV5-1 with TRBJ2-5; no clear D gene. This CDR3 comprises 14 residues. Germline V gene sequence: CDR1 SGHRS, CDR2 YFSETQ.

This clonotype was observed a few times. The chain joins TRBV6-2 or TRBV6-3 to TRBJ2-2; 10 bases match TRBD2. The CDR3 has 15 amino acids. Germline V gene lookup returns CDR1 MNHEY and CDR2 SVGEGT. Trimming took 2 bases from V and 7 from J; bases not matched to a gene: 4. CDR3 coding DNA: TGTGCCAGCAGTTACCTAGCGGGAGAAGTCGGGGAGCTGTTTTTT. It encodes CASSYLAGEVGELFF.

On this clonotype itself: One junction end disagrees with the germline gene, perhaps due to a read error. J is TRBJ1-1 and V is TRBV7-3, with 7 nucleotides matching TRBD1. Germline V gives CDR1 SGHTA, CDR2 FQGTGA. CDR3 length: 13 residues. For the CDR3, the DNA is TGTGCCAGCACCCGGGGGTCAGGGGGGTTTCTCGCTTTC. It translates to CASTRGSGGFLAF.

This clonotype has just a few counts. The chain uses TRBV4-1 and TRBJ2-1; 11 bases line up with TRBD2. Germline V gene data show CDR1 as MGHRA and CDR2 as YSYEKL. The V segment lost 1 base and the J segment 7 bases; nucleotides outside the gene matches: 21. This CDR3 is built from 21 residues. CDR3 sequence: CASSQAPPTSGMHGLTNEQFF. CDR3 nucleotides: TGCGCCAGCAGCCAAGCCCCACCGACTAGCGGGATGCATGGGCTCACAAATGAGCAGTTCTTC.

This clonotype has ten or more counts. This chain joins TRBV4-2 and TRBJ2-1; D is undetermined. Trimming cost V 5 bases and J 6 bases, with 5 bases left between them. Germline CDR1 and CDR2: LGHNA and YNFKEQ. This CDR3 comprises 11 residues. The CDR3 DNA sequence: TGTGCCAGCAGCAAGACCAATGAGCAGTTCTTC. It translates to CASSKTNEQFF.

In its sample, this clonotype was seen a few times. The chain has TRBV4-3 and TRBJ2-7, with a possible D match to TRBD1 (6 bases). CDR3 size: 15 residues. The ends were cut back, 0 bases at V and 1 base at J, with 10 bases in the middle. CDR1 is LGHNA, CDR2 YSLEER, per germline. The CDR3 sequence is CASSQDFQGSYEQYF. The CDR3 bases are TGCGCCAGCAGCCAAGATTTTCAGGGGTCCTACGAGCAGTACTTC.

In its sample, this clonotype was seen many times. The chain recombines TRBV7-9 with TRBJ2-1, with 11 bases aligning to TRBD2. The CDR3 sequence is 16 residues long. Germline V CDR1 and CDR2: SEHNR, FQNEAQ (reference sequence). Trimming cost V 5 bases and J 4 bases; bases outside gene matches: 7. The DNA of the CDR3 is TGTGCCAGCAGCCCCCGACTAGCGGGGCCATACAATGAGCAGTTCTTC. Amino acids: CASSPRLAGPYNEQFF.

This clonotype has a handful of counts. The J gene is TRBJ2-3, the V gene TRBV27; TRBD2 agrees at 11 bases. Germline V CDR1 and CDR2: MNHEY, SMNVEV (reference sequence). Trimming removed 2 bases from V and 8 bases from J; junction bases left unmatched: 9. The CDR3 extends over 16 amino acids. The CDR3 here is CASSLIAGGGGATQYF. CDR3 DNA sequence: TGTGCCAGCAGTTTAATAGCGGGAGGGGGGGGAGCTACGCAGTATTTT.

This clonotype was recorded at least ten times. For the CDR3, the DNA is TGCAGCGTTGAAGATCGGACAGGACCCTACGAGCAGTACTTC. Translated: CSVEDRTGPYEQYF. V usage is TRBV29-1 and J usage is TRBJ2-7; 7 bases fit TRBD1. J gave up 2 bases and V 0 bases, and 4 bases lay outside the gene matches. This CDR3 is 14 amino acids long. Germline CDR1 is SQVTM and CDR2 is ANQGSEA.

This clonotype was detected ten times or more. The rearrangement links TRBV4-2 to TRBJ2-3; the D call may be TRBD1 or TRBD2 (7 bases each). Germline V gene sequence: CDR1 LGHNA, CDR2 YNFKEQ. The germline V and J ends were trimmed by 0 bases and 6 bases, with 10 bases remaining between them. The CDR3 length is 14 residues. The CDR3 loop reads CASSQDQGGDTQYF. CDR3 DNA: TGTGCCAGCAGCCAAGATCAGGGGGGGGATACGCAGTATTTT.

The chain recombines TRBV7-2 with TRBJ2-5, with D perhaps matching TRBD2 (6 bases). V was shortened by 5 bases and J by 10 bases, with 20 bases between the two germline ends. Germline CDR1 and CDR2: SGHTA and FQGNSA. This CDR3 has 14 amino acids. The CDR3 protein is CASSEKWGGGIQYF. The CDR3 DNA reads TGTGCCAGCAGCGAAAAATGGGGTGGGGGGATCCAGTACTTC.

CDR3 nucleotide sequence: TGTGCCAGCAGTCTCCCGGGACAGAACACCGGGGAGCTGTTTTTT. Its protein is CASSLPGQNTGELFF. The chain recombines TRBV27 with TRBJ2-2; D might be TRBD1 (6 bases). This CDR3 is built from 15 residues. Trimming pared 5 bases from V and 1 base from J, leaving 11 bases between. The germline V gene has CDR1 MNHEY and CDR2 SMNVEV (reference sequence).

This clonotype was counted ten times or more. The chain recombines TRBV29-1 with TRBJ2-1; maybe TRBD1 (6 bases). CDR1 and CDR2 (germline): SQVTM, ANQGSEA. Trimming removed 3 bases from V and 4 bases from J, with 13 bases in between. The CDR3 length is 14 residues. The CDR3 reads CSVEGRGRYNEQFF. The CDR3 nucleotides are TGCAGCGTTGAGGGCAGGGGAAGGTACAATGAGCAGTTCTTC.

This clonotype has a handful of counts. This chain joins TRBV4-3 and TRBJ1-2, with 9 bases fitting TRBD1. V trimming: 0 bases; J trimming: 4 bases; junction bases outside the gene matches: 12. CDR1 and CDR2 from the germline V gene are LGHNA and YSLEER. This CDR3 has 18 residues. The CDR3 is CASSQDREGQGRLYGYTF. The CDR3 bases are TGCGCCAGCAGCCAAGATCGCGAAGGACAGGGGAGGCTCTATGGCTACACCTTC.

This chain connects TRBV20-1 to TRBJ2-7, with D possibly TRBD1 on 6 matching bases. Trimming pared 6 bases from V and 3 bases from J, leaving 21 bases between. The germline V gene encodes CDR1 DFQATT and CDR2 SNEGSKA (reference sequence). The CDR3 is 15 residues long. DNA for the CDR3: TGCAGTGCAAAAGGCCGACCGGGACAAATCTACGAGCAGTACTTC. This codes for CSAKGRPGQIYEQYF.

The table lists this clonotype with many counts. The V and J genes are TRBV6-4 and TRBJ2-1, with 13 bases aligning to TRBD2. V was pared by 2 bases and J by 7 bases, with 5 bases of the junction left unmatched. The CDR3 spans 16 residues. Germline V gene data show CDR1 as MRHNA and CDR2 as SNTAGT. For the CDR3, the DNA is TGTGCCAGCAGTGACCTAGGACTAGCGGGAGTAAATGAGCAGTTCTTC. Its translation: CASSDLGLAGVNEQFF.

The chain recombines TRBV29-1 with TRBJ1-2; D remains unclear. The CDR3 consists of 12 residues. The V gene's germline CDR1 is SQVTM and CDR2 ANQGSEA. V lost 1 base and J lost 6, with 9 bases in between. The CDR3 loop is CSVEGLLNGYTF. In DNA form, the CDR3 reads TGCAGCGTTGAAGGTCTGCTGAATGGCTACACCTTC.

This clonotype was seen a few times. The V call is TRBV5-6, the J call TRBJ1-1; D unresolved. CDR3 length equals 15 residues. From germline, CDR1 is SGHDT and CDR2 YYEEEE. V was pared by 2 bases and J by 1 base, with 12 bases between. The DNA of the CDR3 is TGTGCCAGCAGCTTAGGTGGAACTACGAACACTGAAGCTTTCTTT. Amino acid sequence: CASSLGGTTNTEAFF.

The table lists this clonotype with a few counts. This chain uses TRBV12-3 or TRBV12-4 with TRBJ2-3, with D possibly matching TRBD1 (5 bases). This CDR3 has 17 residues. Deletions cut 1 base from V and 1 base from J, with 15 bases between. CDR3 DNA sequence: TGTGCCAGCAGTTTAGAGGTATCTGGGGCAGGCACAGATACGCAGTATTTT. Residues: CASSLEVSGAGTDTQYF.